Listed below are T cell receptor beta chains from one sample, sequenced in a study of blood T cells in healthy people across ages. TCRdb recomputed calls from the 5' RACE reads with MiXCR, one row per CDR3 protein. This sample carries 1.5 million to 2 million distinct CDR3 sequences, over 25% of them seen once, and the ten largest clones take about 7.7%. Specimen: blood. The receptors derive from a woman in her 30s in good health. The CDR3 runs from the conserved cysteine through the conserved F or W. A D gene is named only where the DNA matches it firmly. Rows give clone size only sometimes, using once, few, many, or a class for an expanded clone.

>TRBJ2-7|TRBV11-3|few|.
TGTACCAGCAGCTTACTGGGGTCCTCCTACGAGCAGTACTTC
CTSSLLGSSYEQYF
>TRBJ2-3|TRBV12-3/TRBV12-4|.|TRBD2
TGTGCCAGCAGTTCAACTAGCGGGGGCTTTGATACGCAGTATTTT
CASSSTSGGFDTQYF
>TRBJ2-3|TRBV2|.|TRBD2
TGTGCCAGCAGGTCGGGGGGGAGCACAGATACGCAGTATTTT
CASRSGGSTDTQYF
>TRBJ2-5|TRBV6-5|many|.
TGTGCCAGCAGTTACTCGCGGGAGACCCAGTACTTC
CASSYSRETQYF
>TRBJ2-1|TRBV7-9|.|.
TGTGCCAGCAGCCCAGGGGCGGGAGTAGACAATGAGCAGGTCTTC
CASSPGAGVDNEQVF
>TRBJ1-2|TRBV25-1|.|TRBD1
TGTGCCAGCAGTGAGGGACCACCGGGACAGGGCGATGGCTACACCTTC
CASSEGPPGQGDGYTF
>TRBJ1-4|TRBV7-2|few|.
TGTGCCAGCAGCTTAGCACAGGGAGTCGGAGAACTGTTTTTT
CASSLAQGVGELFF
>TRBJ1-1|TRBV6-6|.|.
TGTGCCAGCAGTTATGTGGGGATGAACACTGAAGCTTTCTTT
CASSYVGMNTEAFF
>TRBJ2-3|TRBV6-5|few|TRBD2
TGTGCCAGCAGTTACTCGATCGGCGGGGGTACGCAGTATTTT
CASSYSIGGGTQYF
>TRBJ1-2|TRBV6-5|.|.
TGTGCCAGCAGTTACTCGATTGTGGCGGCGCGCTATGGCTACACCTTC
CASSYSIVAARYGYTF
>TRBJ1-2|TRBV28|few|.
TGTGCCAGCAGGAACCCCCGGACTGAGATCATGGATGGCACCTTC
CASRNPRTEIMDGTF
>TRBJ2-7|TRBV28|few|.
TGTGCCAGCAGGTCCCGCAGCAGGGGGAGGGAGCAGTACTTC
CASRSRSRGREQYF
>TRBJ2-1|TRBV5-4|.|.
TGTGCCGGCAGCCGAAAGGGGTCAAACCCCAATAAGCAGTTCTTC
CAGSRKGSNPNKQFF
>TRBJ2-5|TRBV5-1|once|TRBD2
TGCGCCAGCAGCTTTGATATAGCGGGACGAGAGACCCAGTACTTC
CASSFDIAGRETQYF
>TRBJ2-1|TRBV28|.|.
TGTGCCAGCAGTTTCGGGGGCCCCCTACTCAATGAGCAGTTCTTC
CASSFGGPLLNEQFF
>TRBJ2-5|TRBV2|few|.
TGTGCCAGCAGTCTGAGCCAGGGTTCGGGGGAGACCCAGTACTTC
CASSLSQGSGETQYF
>TRBJ2-1|TRBV28|many|TRBD2
TGTGCCAGCAGGAATCCTAGCGGGGGGTCCTACAATGAGCAGTTCTTC
CASRNPSGGSYNEQFF
>TRBJ1-3|TRBV12-5|.|TRBD1
TGTGCTAGTGGTTTGGGGGACAGGGACACCATATATTTT
CASGLGDRDTIYF